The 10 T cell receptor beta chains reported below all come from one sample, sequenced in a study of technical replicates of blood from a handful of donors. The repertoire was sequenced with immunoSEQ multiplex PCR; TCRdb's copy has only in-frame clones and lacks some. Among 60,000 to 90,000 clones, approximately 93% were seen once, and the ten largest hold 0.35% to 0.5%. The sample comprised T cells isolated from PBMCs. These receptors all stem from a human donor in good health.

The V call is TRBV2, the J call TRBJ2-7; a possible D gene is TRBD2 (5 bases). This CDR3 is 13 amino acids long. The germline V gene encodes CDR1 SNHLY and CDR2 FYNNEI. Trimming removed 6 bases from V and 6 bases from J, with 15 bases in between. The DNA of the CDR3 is TGTGCCAGCAGGATAGACGGGAATGGCGAGCAGTACTTC. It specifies CASRIDGNGEQYF.

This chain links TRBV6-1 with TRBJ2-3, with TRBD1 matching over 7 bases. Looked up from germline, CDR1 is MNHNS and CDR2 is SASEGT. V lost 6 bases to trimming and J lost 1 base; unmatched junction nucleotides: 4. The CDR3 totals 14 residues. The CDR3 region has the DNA TGTGCCAGCAGGCAGACAGGGCGCACAGATACGCAGTATTTT. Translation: CASRQTGRTDTQYF.

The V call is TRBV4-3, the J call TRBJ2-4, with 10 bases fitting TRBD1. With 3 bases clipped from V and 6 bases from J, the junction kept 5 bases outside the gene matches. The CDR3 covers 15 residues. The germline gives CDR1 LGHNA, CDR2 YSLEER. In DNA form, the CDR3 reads TGCGCCAGCAGCCAGACAGGGGGCTTAGGAAACATTCAGTACTTC. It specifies CASSQTGGLGNIQYF.

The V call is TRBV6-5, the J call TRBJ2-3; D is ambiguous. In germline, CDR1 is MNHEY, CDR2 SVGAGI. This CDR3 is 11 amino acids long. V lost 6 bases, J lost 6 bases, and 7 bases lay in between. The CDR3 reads CASSQMDTQYF. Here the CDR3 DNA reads TGTGCCAGCAGCCAGATGGATACGCAGTATTTT.

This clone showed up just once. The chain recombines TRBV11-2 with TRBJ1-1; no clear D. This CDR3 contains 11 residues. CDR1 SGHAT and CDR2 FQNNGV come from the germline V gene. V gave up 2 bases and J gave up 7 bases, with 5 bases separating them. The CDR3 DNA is TGTGCCAGCAGCTTATTTTATGAAGCTTTCTTT. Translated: CASSLFYEAFF.

The CDR3: CASSLRYQETQYF. In DNA, the CDR3 is TGTGCCAGCAGCTTGAGGTACCAAGAGACCCAGTACTTC. The chain links TRBV7-3 to TRBJ2-5; D call uncertain. Trimming pared 3 bases from V and 0 bases from J, leaving 5 bases between. The V gene's germline CDR1 is SGHTA and CDR2 FQGTGA. This CDR3 has 13 residues.

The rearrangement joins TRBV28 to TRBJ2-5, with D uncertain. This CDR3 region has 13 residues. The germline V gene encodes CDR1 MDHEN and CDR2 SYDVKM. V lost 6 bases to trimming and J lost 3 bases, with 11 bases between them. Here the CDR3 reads CASRVRIEETQYF. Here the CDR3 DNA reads TGTGCCAGCAGGGTCAGGATTGAAGAGACCCAGTACTTC.

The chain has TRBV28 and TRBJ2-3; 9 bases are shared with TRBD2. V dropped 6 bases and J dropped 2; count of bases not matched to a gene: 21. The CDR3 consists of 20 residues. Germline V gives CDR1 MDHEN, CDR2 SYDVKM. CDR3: CASRTVERKTLAGDTDTQYF. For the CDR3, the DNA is TGTGCCAGCAGAACAGTAGAACGGAAAACCTTAGCGGGAGACACAGATACGCAGTATTTT. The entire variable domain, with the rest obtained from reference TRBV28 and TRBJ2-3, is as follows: DVKVTQSSRYLVKRTGEKVFLECVQDMDHENMFWYRQDPGLGLRLIYFSYDVKMKEKGDIPEGYSVSREKKERFSLILESASTNQTSMYLCASRTVERKTLAGDTDTQYFGPGTRLTVL.

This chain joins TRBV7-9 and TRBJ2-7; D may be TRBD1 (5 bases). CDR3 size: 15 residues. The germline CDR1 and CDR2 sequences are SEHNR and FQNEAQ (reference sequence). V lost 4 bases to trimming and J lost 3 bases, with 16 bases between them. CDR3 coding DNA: TGTGCCAGCAGCTCAGGGTCAGTAACCTTCTACGAGCAGTACTTC. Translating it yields CASSSGSVTFYEQYF.

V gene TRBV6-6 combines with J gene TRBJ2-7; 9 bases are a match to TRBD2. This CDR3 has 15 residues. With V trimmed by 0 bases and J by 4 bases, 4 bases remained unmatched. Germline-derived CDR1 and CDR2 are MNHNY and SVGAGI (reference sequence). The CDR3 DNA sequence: TGTGCCAGCAGTTACTCGAATAGCGGGGGTTACGAGCAGTACTTC. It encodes CASSYSNSGGYEQYF.